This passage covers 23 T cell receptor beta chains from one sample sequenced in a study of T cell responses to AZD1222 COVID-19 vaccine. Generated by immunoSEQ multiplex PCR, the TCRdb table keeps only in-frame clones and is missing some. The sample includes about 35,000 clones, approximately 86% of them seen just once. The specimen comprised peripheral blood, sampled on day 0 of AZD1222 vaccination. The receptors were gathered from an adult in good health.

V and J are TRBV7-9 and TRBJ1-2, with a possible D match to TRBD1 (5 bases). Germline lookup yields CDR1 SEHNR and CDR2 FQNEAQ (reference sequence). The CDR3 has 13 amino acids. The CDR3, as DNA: TGTGCAACCAGGGATCTCAAGTACTATGGCTACACCTTC. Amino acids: CATRDLKYYGYTF.

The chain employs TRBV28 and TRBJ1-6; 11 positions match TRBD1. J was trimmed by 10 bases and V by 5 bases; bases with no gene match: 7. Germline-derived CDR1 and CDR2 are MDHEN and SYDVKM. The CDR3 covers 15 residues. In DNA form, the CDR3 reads TGTGCCAGCAGTCCTCGGACAGGGGGCGGATCACCCCTCCACTTT. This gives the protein CASSPRTGGGSPLHF.

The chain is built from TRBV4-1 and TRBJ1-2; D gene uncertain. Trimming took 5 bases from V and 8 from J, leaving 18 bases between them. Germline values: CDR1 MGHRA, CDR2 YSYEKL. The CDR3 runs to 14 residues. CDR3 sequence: CASSSGPQGRGYTF. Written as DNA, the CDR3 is TGCGCCAGCAGCAGCGGGCCTCAAGGACGGGGCTACACCTTC.

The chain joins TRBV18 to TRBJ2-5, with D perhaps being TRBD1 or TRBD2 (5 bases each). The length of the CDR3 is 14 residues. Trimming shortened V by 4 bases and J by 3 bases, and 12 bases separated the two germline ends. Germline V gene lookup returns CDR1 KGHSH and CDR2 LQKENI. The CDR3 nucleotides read TGTGCCAGCTCACTCCGGGACGGAAAAGAGACCCAGTACTTC. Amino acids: CASSLRDGKETQYF.

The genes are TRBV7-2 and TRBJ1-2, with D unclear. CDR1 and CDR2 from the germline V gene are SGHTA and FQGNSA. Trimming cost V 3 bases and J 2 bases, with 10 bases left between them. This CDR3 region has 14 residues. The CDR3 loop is CASSFGGPNYGYTF. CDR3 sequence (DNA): TGTGCCAGCAGCTTCGGCGGACCAAACTATGGCTACACCTTC.

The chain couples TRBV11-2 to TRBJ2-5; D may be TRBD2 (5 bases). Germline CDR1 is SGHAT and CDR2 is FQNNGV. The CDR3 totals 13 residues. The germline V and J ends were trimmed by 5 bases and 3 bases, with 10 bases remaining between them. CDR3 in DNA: TGTGCCAGCAGCCCGGGGAAGGAAGAGACCCAGTACTTC. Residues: CASSPGKEETQYF.

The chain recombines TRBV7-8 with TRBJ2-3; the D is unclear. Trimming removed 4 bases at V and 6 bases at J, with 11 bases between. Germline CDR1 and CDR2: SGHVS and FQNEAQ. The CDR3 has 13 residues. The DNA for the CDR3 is TGTGCCAGCAGCTACACCTTAACTGATACGCAGTATTTT. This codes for CASSYTLTDTQYF. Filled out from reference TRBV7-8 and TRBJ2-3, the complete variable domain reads GAGVSQSPRYKVAKRGQDVALRCDPISGHVSLFWYQQALGQGPEFLTYFQNEAQLDKSGLPSDRFFAERPEGSVSTLKIQRTQQEDSAVYLCASSYTLTDTQYFGPGTRLTVL.

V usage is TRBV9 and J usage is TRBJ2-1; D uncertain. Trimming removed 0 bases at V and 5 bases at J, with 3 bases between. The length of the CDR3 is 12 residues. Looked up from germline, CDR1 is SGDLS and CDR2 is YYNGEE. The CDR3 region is CASSVGDNEQFF. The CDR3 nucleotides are TGTGCCAGCAGCGTAGGGGACAATGAGCAGTTCTTC.

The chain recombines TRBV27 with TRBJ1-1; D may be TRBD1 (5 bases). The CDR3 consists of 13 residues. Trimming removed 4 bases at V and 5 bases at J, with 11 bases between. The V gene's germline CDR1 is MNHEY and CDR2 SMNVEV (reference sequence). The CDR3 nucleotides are TGTGCCAGCAGTTCAGGGTATGCGACTGAAGCTTTCTTT. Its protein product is CASSSGYATEAFF.

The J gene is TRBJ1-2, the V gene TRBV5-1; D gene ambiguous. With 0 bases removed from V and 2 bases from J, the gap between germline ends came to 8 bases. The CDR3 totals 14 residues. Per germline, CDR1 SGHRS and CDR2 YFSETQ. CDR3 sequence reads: CASSLDPENYGYTF. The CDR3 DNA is TGCGCCAGCAGCTTGGACCCAGAAAACTATGGCTACACCTTC.

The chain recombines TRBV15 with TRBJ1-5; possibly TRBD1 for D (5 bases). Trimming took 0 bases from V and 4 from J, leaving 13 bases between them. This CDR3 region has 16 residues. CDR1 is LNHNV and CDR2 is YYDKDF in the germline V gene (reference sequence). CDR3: CATSRDRPEGNQPQHF. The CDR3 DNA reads TGTGCCACCAGCAGAGATCGGCCAGAGGGGAATCAGCCCCAGCATTTT.

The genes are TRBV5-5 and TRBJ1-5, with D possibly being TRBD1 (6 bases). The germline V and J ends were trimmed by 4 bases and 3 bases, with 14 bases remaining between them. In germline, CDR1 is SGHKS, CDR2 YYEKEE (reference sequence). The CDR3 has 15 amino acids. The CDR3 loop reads CASSLIGGANQPQHF. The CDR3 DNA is TGTGCCAGCAGCCTAATAGGGGGGGCCAATCAGCCCCAGCATTTT.

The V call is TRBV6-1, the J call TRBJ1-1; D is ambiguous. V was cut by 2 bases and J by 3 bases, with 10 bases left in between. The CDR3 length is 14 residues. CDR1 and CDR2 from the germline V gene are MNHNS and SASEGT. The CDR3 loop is CASSESGGDTEAFF. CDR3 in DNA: TGTGCCAGCAGTGAAAGCGGTGGGGACACTGAAGCTTTCTTT.

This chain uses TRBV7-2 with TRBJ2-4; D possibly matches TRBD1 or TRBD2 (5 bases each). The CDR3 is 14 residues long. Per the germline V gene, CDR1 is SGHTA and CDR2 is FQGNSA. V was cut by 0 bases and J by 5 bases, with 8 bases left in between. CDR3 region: CASSLALGENIQYF. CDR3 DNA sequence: TGTGCCAGCAGCTTAGCTCTGGGGGAAAACATTCAGTACTTC. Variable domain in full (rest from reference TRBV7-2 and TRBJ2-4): GAGVSQSPSNKVTEKGKDVELRCDPISGHTALYWYRQSLGQGLEFLIYFQGNSAPDKSGLPSDRFSAERTGGSVSTLTIQRTQQEDSAVYLCASSLALGENIQYFGAGTRLSVL.

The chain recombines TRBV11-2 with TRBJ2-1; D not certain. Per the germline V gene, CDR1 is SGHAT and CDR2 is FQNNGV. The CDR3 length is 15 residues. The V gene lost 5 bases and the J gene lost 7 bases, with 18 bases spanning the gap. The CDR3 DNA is TGTGCCAGCAGCCCGACCTTGGGGAAAGGGAATGAGCAGTTCTTC. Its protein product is CASSPTLGKGNEQFF.

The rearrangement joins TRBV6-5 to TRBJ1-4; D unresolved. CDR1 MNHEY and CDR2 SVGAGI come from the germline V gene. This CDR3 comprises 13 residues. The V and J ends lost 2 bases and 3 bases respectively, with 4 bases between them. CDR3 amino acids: CASSYRPNEKLFF. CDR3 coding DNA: TGTGCCAGCAGTTACAGACCTAATGAAAAACTGTTTTTT.

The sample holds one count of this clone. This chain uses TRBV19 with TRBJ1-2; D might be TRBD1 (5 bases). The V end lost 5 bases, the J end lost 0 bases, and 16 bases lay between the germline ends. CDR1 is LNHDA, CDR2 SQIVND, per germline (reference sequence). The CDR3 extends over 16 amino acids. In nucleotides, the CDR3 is TGTGCCAGTAGTCACCCGCGGGGGGAAGCTAACTATGGCTACACCTTC. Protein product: CASSHPRGEANYGYTF.

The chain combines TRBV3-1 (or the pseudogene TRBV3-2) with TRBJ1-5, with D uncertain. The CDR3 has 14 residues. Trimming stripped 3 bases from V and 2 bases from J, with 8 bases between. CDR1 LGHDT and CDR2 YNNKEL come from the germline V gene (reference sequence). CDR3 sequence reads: CASSHLGGNQPQHF. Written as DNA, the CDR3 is TGTGCCAGCAGCCACCTCGGGGGCAATCAGCCCCAGCATTTT.

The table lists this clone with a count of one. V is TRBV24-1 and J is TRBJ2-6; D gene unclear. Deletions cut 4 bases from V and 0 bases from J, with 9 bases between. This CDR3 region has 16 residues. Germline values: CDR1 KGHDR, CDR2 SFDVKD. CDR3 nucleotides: TGTGCCACCAGTGAAGGACCCTCCTCTGGGGCCAACGTCCTGACTTTC. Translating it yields CATSEGPSSGANVLTF.

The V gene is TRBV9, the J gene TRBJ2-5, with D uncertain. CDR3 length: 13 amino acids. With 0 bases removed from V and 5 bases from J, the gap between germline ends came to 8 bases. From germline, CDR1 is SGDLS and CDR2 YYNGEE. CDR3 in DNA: TGTGCCAGCAGCGTAGACGTGGGGGAGACCCAGTACTTC. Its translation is CASSVDVGETQYF.

The chain's CDR3 is CASSQDARTRNQPQHF. The CDR3, as DNA: TGCGCCAGCAGCCAAGATGCCAGAACACGGAATCAGCCCCAGCATTTT. The chain joins TRBV4-3 to TRBJ1-5, with no clear D. The CDR3 has 16 residues. The germline V and J ends were trimmed by 0 bases and 4 bases, with 13 bases remaining between them. Germline CDR1 is LGHNA and CDR2 is YSLEER.

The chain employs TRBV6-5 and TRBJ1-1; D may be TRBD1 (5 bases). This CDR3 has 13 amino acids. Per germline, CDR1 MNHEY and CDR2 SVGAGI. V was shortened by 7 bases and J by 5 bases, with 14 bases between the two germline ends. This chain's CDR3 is CASTEGLRTEAFF. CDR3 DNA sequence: TGTGCCAGCACGGAGGGGTTGAGGACTGAAGCTTTCTTT.

The CDR3 DNA reads as TGTGCCAGCAGCTTAGAATCCAGGTCGGCCCAGTACTTC. Translating gives CASSLESRSAQYF. The rearrangement uses TRBV11-2 and TRBJ2-5; no firm D call. CDR3 length equals 13 residues. Trimming left V 0 bases short and J 9 bases short, with 11 bases between. The germline gives CDR1 SGHAT, CDR2 FQNNGV.